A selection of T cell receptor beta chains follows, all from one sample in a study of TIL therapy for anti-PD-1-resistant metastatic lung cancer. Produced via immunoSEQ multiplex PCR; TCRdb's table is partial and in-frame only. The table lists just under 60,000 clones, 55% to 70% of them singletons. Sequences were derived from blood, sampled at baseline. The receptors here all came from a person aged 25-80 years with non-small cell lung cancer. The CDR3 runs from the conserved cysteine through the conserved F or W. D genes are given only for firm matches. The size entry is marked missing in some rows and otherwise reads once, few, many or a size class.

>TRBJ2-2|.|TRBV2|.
CARQGLQGVNTGELFF
TGTGCCAGGCAGGGCCTACAGGGCGTTAACACCGGGGAGCTGTTTTTT
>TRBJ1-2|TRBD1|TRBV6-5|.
CASSLGQGHYGYTF
TGTGCCAGCAGTCTCGGACAGGGTCACTATGGCTACACCTTC
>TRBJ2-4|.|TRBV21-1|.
CASKRRGLAHRAKNIQYF
TGTGCCAGCAAACGAAGGGGACTTGCCCACAGGGCCAAAAACATTCAGTACTTC
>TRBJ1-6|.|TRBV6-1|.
CASSWDGNSPLHF
TGTGCCAGCAGCTGGGACGGAAATTCACCCCTCCACTTT
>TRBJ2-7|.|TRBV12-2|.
CASRIGASLGEQYF
TGTGCAAGTCGCATCGGAGCTAGCCTTGGGGAGCAGTACTTC
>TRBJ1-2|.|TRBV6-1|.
CASSEYRDLLLTF
TGTGCCAGCAGTGAGTATCGGGACCTTCTCCTTACCTTC
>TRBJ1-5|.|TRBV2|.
CASRDESNQPQHF
TGTGCCAGCAGGGACGAGAGCAATCAGCCCCAGCATTTT
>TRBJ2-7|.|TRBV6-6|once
CASSYSPSGTFEQYF
TGTGCCAGCAGTTACTCGCCCTCCGGGACGTTCGAGCAGTACTTC
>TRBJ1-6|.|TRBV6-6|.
CASRERAATNSPLHF
TGTGCCAGCAGGGAACGGGCAGCCACTAATTCACCCCTCCACTTT
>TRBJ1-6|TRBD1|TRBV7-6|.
CASSPLAGQFNSPLHF
TGTGCCAGCAGCCCCCTGGCGGGACAGTTCAATTCACCCCTCCACTTT
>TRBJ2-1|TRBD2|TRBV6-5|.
CASSLSGKVYNEQFF
TGTGCCAGCAGTTTGAGCGGGAAAGTCTACAATGAGCAGTTCTTC
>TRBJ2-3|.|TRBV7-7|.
CASSDGVRDTQYF
TGTGCTAGCAGTGACGGAGTTCGGGATACGCAGTATTTT
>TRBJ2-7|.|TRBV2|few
CASSERRSTEYEQYF
TGTGCCAGCAGTGAAAGGCGGTCGACAGAATACGAGCAGTACTTC
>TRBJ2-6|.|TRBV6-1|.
CASSSSGANVLTF
TGTGCCAGCAGTAGCTCTGGGGCCAACGTCCTGACTTTC
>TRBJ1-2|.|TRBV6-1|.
CASSEEEANYGYTF
TGTGCCAGCAGTGAAGAGGAGGCTAACTATGGCTACACCTTC
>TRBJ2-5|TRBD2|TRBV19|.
CASSGRGLAVQETQYF
TGTGCCAGTAGTGGTAGGGGACTAGCGGTCCAAGAGACCCAGTACTTC
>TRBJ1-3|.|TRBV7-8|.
CASSLVSGNTIYF
TGTGCCAGCAGCTTAGTTAGCGGAAACACCATATATTTT
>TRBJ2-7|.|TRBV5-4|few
CASSSPSTVGEQYF
TGTGCCAGCAGCTCGCCTAGTACGGTGGGCGAGCAGTACTTC
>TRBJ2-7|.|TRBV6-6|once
CASSYGPDDEQYF
TGTGCCAGCAGTTACGGGCCAGACGACGAGCAGTACTTC
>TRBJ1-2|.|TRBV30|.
CAWSVRGYGYTF
TGTGCCTGGAGTGTACGCGGCTATGGCTACACCTTC
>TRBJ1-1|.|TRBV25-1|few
CASSEGMNTEAFF
TGTGCCAGCAGTGAGGGTATGAACACTGAAGCTTTCTTT
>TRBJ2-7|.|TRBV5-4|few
CASSLSLGEGTYEQYF
TGTGCCAGCAGCCTCTCTCTTGGCGAGGGTACGTACGAGCAGTACTTC
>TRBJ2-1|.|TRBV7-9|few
CASSPRLDFNEQFF
TGTGCCAGCAGCCCCAGACTAGACTTCAATGAGCAGTTCTTC
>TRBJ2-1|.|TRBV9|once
CASTSAGTPYNEQFF
TGTGCCAGCACCTCAGCGGGTACCCCCTACAATGAGCAGTTCTTC
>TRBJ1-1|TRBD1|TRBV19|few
CATQGAAKMNTEAFF
TGTGCCACTCAGGGGGCGGCTAAAATGAACACTGAAGCTTTCTTT
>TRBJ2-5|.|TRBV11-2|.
CASGREGEETQYF
TGTGCCAGCGGCCGAGAAGGAGAGGAGACCCAGTACTTC
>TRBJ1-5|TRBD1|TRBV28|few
CASSDSGGEQPQHF
TGTGCCAGCAGTGACTCAGGGGGCGAGCAGCCCCAGCATTTT
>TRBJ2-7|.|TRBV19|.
CASSISLESYEQYF
TGTGCCAGTAGTATAAGTCTAGAATCCTACGAGCAGTACTTC
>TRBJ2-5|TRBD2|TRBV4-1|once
CASSLGLRAGGQETQYF
TGCGCCAGCAGCCTCGGGCTAAGGGCGGGGGGTCAAGAGACCCAGTACTTC
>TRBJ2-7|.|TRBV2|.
CASSKQGSSYEQYF
TGTGCCAGCAGTAAACAGGGAAGTTCCTACGAGCAGTACTTC
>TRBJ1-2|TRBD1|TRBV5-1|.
CASSTDRGHGGYTF
TGCGCCAGCAGCACGGACAGGGGCCACGGTGGCTACACCTTC
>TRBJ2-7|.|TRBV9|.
CASSEGLAASYEQYF
TGTGCCAGCAGCGAGGGTTTAGCGGCCTCCTACGAGCAGTACTTC
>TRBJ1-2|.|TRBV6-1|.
CASSEGGFVINYGYTF
TGTGCCAGCAGTGAAGGGGGGTTTGTTATTAACTATGGCTACACCTTC
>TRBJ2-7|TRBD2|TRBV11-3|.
CASRGGISGSMYEQYF
TGTGCCAGCAGGGGGGGAATTAGCGGGAGTATGTACGAGCAGTACTTC
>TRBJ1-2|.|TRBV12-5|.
CASGPGLSANYGYTF
TGTGCTAGTGGTCCCGGCCTCTCAGCTAACTATGGCTACACCTTC
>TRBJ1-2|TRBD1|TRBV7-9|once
CASSWVTGVGSGYTF
TGTGCCAGCAGCTGGGTGACAGGGGTTGGCTCTGGCTACACCTTC
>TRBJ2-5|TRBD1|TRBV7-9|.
CASTITGVETQYF
TGTGCCAGCACAATAACAGGGGTAGAGACCCAGTACTTC
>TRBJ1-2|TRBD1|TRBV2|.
CASERGQGVGYTF
TGTGCCAGCGAACGAGGACAGGGGGTGGGCTACACCTTC
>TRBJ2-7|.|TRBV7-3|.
CASSLMPESDEQYF
TGTGCCAGCAGCTTAATGCCAGAGAGTGACGAGCAGTACTTC
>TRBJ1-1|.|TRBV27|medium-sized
CASSLIGVGEAFF
TGTGCCAGCAGTTTAATAGGGGTCGGAGAAGCTTTCTTT
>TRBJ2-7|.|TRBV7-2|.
CASSPIAAYEQYF
TGTGCCAGCAGCCCGATCGCGGCCTACGAGCAGTACTTC
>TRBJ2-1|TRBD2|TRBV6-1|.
CASSDGRSYNEQFF
TGTGCCAGCAGTGACGGGAGGTCCTACAATGAGCAGTTCTTC
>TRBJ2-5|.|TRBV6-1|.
CASSDLGGGETQYF
TGTGCCAGCAGCGACCTGGGGGGTGGGGAGACCCAGTACTTC
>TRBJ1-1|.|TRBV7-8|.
CASSLEAGNTEAFF
TGTGCCAGCAGCTTAGAGGCCGGGAACACTGAAGCTTTCTTT
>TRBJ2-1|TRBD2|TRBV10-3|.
CAISSPLAGDYNEQFF
TGTGCCATCAGTTCCCCCCTAGCGGGAGACTACAATGAGCAGTTCTTC
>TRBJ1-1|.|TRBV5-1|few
CASSLAFSMNTEAFF
TGCGCCAGCAGCTTAGCGTTTTCAATGAACACTGAAGCTTTCTTT
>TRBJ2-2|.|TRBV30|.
CAWGNTGELFF
TGTGCCTGGGGAAACACCGGGGAGCTGTTTTTT
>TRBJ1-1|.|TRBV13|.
CASSLGIYNTEAFF
TGTGCCAGCAGCTTAGGGATATATAACACTGAAGCTTTCTTT
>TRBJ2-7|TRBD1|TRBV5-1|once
CASSLILTGGSYEQYF
TGCGCCAGCAGCTTGATCTTAACAGGGGGGTCCTACGAGCAGTACTTC
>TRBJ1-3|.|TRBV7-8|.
CASSSGTAFQAIYF
TGTGCCAGCAGCTCCGGGACGGCCTTTCAGGCCATATATTTT
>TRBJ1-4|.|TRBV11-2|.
CASSLGTATNEKLFF
TGTGCCAGCAGCTTAGGGACTGCAACTAATGAAAAACTGTTTTTT
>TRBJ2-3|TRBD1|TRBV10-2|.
CASRKGAGTDTQYF
TGCGCCAGCAGAAAGGGGGCGGGCACAGATACGCAGTATTTT
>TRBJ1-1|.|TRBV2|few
CASSDEGNTEAFF
TGTGCCAGCAGTGACGAAGGGAACACTGAAGCTTTCTTT
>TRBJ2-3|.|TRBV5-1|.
CASSLGNTDTQYF
TGCGCCAGCAGCTTGGGAAACACAGATACGCAGTATTTT
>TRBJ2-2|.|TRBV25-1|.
CASSAGGELFF
TGTGCCAGCAGTGCGGGGGGGGAGCTGTTTTTT
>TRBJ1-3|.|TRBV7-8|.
CASSFGDAGNTIYF
TGTGCCAGCAGCTTTGGAGACGCTGGAAACACCATATATTTT
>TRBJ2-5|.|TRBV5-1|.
CASSLAQNQETQYF
TGCGCCAGCAGCTTGGCCCAAAACCAAGAGACCCAGTACTTC
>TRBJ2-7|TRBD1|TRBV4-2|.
CASSQDPGQESYEQYF
TGTGCCAGCAGCCAAGATCCGGGACAGGAGTCCTACGAGCAGTACTTC
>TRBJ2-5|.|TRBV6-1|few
CASSDGPGQGETQYF
TGTGCCAGCAGTGATGGACCCGGGCAGGGCGAGACCCAGTACTTC
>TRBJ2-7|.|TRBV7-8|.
CASSGQSYEQYF
TGTGCCAGCAGCGGGCAGAGCTACGAGCAGTACTTC